Included here is one T cell receptor (beta chain) sequence, with context. The antigen remains unidentified. This entry belongs to a study of T cell responses to AZD1222 COVID-19 vaccine. Whole-study findings and limits: Repertoires were obtained solely post-peak T cell response.

The table came from immunoSEQ multiplex PCR; TCRdb's copy has only in-frame clones and leaves some out. This table holds around 59,000 clones, nearly 90% found once. The CDR3 totals 13 residues. Germline V gives CDR1 MNHEY, CDR2 SMNVEV (reference sequence). V dropped 2 bases and J dropped 2 bases, with 6 bases sitting between them. The chain is built from TRBV27 and TRBJ1-2, with D maybe TRBD1 (5 bases). The sequence derives from an adult who received the AZD1222 COVID-19 vaccine. Specimen: peripheral blood, collected 28 days after the second AZD1222 dose. The CDR3 reads CASSLEGNYGYTF. In nucleotides, the CDR3 is TGTGCCAGCAGTTTAGAGGGGAACTATGGCTACACCTTC.